This T cell receptor beta chain was sequenced in a study of graft-versus-host responses after intestinal transplantation. Some clones are missing from TCRdb's copy, which holds only in-frame ones; the method was immunoSEQ multiplex PCR. The data contain 96,000 or so clones, approximately 90% of them seen just once; the ten biggest clones take up 0.15% to 0.2%. Trimming cost V 3 bases and J 6 bases, with 11 bases left between them. This CDR3 has 13 residues. CDR1 is MNHEY and CDR2 is SMNVEV in the germline V gene (reference sequence). Concerning this clone itself: Antigen unknown.

Broader study findings: Peak circulating GvH clone levels were associated with early post-transplant HvG declines. The marrow of recipients harbored GvH clones, and ileum or blood showed some of them first.

The TCR comes from a human donor who received an intestinal transplant. The V call is TRBV27, the J call TRBJ1-2, with D perhaps matching TRBD1 (6 bases). This sample comprised unstimulated CD4+ T cells sorted from spleen or lymph node cells, obtained before intestinal transplant. This chain's CDR3 is CASSFLPGDGYTF. In nucleotides, the CDR3 is TGTGCCAGCAGTTTCTTACCAGGGGATGGCTACACCTTC.